This passage covers 29 T cell receptor beta chains from one sample sequenced in a study of shared clonotypes between healthy human individuals. Sequenced by immunoSEQ multiplex PCR; TCRdb stores in-frame clones only, minus some. The sample has approximately 1.5 million clones, 95% to 99% seen once. Specimen: naive CD4+ T cells sorted from blood. Described subset: CD45RA+ positively selected. These receptors came from a man aged 25 to 40 in good health.

CDR3: CASSGLAGDTQYF. CDR3 nucleotides: TGCGCCAGCAGTGGGCTAGCAGGAGATACGCAGTATTTT. V and J are TRBV10-1 and TRBJ2-3; a weak D match, TRBD2 (5 bases). Per germline, CDR1 WNHNN and CDR2 SYGVQD (reference sequence). This CDR3 spans 13 amino acids. Trimming shortened V by 4 bases and J by 5 bases, and 10 bases separated the two germline ends.

This clone came up once. The rearrangement uses TRBV15 and TRBJ1-2; D is possibly TRBD1 (6 bases). Trimming took 5 bases from V and 5 from J, leaving 9 bases between them. Germline values: CDR1 LNHNV, CDR2 YYDKDF (reference sequence). This CDR3 comprises 12 residues. As DNA, the CDR3 is TGTGCCACCAGCGTCGGACAGTATGGCTACACCTTC. Translating gives CATSVGQYGYTF.

The chain joins TRBV9 to TRBJ2-2; 9 positions agree with TRBD2. With V trimmed by 1 base and J by 7 bases, 8 bases remained unmatched. Per germline, CDR1 SGDLS and CDR2 YYNGEE. CDR3 length equals 16 residues. DNA of the CDR3: TGTGCCAGCAGCGTAAGAATAGCGGGAGAAGTCGGGGAGCTGTTTTTT. This translates into CASSVRIAGEVGELFF.

The rearrangement joins TRBV6-5 to TRBJ1-5, with no clear D. Between the trimmed V and J ends, which lost 8 bases and 1 base, there was a span of 6 bases. The germline gives CDR1 MNHEY, CDR2 SVGAGI. The CDR3 covers 12 residues. CDR3 coding DNA: TGTGCCAGCGGGGTCAGCAATCAGCCCCAGCATTTT. Translation: CASGVSNQPQHF.

The chain couples TRBV5-1 to TRBJ2-3; a weak D match, TRBD2 (5 bases). This CDR3 spans 17 amino acids. The germline V gene has CDR1 SGHRS and CDR2 YFSETQ. V was clipped by 0 bases and J by 2 bases, with 16 bases between them. The CDR3, as DNA: TGCGCCAGCAGCTTGGCGGGGAATTGGCGGTCCACAGATACGCAGTATTTT. Amino acid sequence: CASSLAGNWRSTDTQYF.

A note on this clone: This CDR3 is also generated by other DNA sequences in the sample. V and J are TRBV29-1 and TRBJ1-2; TRBD1 is a possible D gene (5 bases). Germline loops: CDR1 SQVTM, CDR2 ANQGSEA. This CDR3 spans 12 amino acids. Deletions cut 6 bases from V and 3 bases from J, with 11 bases between. CDR3 bases: TGCAGCGTGGGGACGGGCGACTATGGCTACACCTTC. Translating it yields CSVGTGDYGYTF.

The V gene is TRBV19, the J gene TRBJ2-2; 10 bases map to TRBD2. J lost 1 base, V lost 3 bases, and 2 bases had no gene match. The CDR3 runs 16 residues. Per germline, CDR1 LNHDA and CDR2 SQIVND (reference sequence). The CDR3 spells CASSISSGRNTGELFF. For the CDR3, the DNA is TGTGCCAGTAGTATTTCTAGCGGGAGGAACACCGGGGAGCTGTTTTTT. The variable domain in full, completed from reference TRBV19 and TRBJ2-2, reads DGGITQSPKYLFRKEGQNVTLSCEQNLNHDAMYWYRQDPGQGLRLIYYSQIVNDFQKGDIAEGYSVSREKKESFPLTVTSAQKNPTAFYLCASSISSGRNTGELFFGEGSRLTVL.

This chain connects TRBV5-6 to TRBJ1-2; D might be TRBD1 (6 bases). V lost 4 bases and J lost 3, with 13 bases in between. Germline V gene data show CDR1 as SGHDT and CDR2 as YYEEEE. CDR3 length: 14 amino acids. The CDR3 nucleotides read TGTGCCAGCAGCAAACGCTCAGGGGACTATGGCTACACCTTC. It translates to CASSKRSGDYGYTF.

V usage is TRBV18 and J usage is TRBJ2-7, with D possibly TRBD1 on 5 matching bases. Trimming removed 2 bases at V and 0 bases at J, with 11 bases between. The CDR3 spans 15 residues. From germline, CDR1 is KGHSH and CDR2 LQKENI. This CDR3 is CASSPKTESSYEQYF. The CDR3 coding sequence is TGTGCCAGCTCACCAAAGACAGAGAGCTCCTACGAGCAGTACTTC.

J is TRBJ1-1 and V is TRBV29-1, with TRBD1 as a possible D gene (6 bases). This CDR3 region has 12 residues. The ends were cut back, 6 bases at V and 4 bases at J, with 12 bases in the middle. Germline V gives CDR1 SQVTM, CDR2 ANQGSEA. The CDR3 reads CSVRGSGTEAFF. CDR3 bases: TGCAGCGTGAGGGGGTCGGGCACTGAAGCTTTCTTT.

There are a few counts of this clone. V gene TRBV7-9 combines with J gene TRBJ1-1; D is unclear. Looked up from germline, CDR1 is SEHNR and CDR2 is FQNEAQ (reference sequence). Trimming stripped 11 bases from V and 4 bases from J, with 11 bases between. The CDR3 is 11 residues long. Here the CDR3 reads CAWRGVTEAFF. The CDR3 bases are TGTGCCTGGCGCGGAGTCACTGAAGCTTTCTTT.

On this clone: At one of its ends the junction is not consistent with the germline gene, which may arise from a read error. This chain links TRBV7-3 with TRBJ2-1, with a tentative D call TRBD1 (6 bases). CDR1 is SGHTA and CDR2 is FQGTGA in the germline V gene. This CDR3 spans 14 amino acids. This CDR3 is CASSASGLSRGWIF. CDR3 DNA: TGTGCCAGCAGCGCCTCAGGCTTAAGCAGGGGTTGGATCTTC.

The chain uses TRBV15 and TRBJ1-3; 9 nucleotides match TRBD1. The J segment lost 8 bases and the V segment lost 6 bases, leaving 11 bases of the junction unmatched. Germline CDR1 is LNHNV and CDR2 is YYDKDF (reference sequence). The CDR3 totals 15 residues. Here the CDR3 DNA reads TGTGCCACCAGTGCCCCAGGACAGGGGATATACACCATATATTTT. It yields the protein CATSAPGQGIYTIYF. The full variable domain, with the rest looked up from reference TRBV15 and TRBJ1-3, is DAMVIQNPRYQVTQFGKPVTLSCSQTLNHNVMYWYQQKSSQAPKLLFHYYDKDFNNEADTPDNFQSRRPNTSFCFLDIRSPGLGDTAMYLCATSAPGQGIYTIYFGEGSWLTVV.

The rearrangement joins TRBV4-1 to TRBJ2-3, with D uncertain. In germline, CDR1 is MGHRA, CDR2 YSYEKL. V was trimmed by 4 bases and J by 3 bases, leaving 14 bases between them. The CDR3 covers 15 residues. As DNA, the CDR3 is TGCGCCAGCAGCCCCGGTGGGCTGGGAACAGATACGCAGTATTTT. Translation: CASSPGGLGTDTQYF.

Here the CDR3 DNA reads TGTGCCAGCAGTTTATGGCGACTAGAAAGCTCCTACGAGCAGTACTTC. Translated: CASSLWRLESSYEQYF. The chain links TRBV28 to TRBJ2-7, with a possible D match to TRBD2 (6 bases). The CDR3 length is 16 residues. Trimming took 0 bases from V and 0 from J, leaving 12 bases between them. The germline gives CDR1 MDHEN, CDR2 SYDVKM.

The genes are TRBV15 and TRBJ2-7, with TRBD1 identical over 7 bases. The ends lost 8 bases at V and 3 bases at J; junction bases unmatched: 4. CDR1 LNHNV and CDR2 YYDKDF come from the germline V gene (reference sequence). The CDR3 covers 12 residues. The CDR3 region is CATANRGYEQYF. Written as DNA, the CDR3 is TGTGCCACCGCCAACAGGGGCTACGAGCAGTACTTC. The full variable domain, rest sourced from reference TRBV15 and TRBJ2-7, is DAMVIQNPRYQVTQFGKPVTLSCSQTLNHNVMYWYQQKSSQAPKLLFHYYDKDFNNEADTPDNFQSRRPNTSFCFLDIRSPGLGDTAMYLCATANRGYEQYFGPGTRLTVT.

The chain links TRBV5-4 to TRBJ2-7; D remains ambiguous. V lost 3 bases and J lost 1, with 8 bases in between. The germline V gene has CDR1 SGHNT and CDR2 YYREEE (reference sequence). The CDR3 length is 13 residues. CDR3 in DNA: TGTGCCAGCAGCTGGACCCCATCCTACGAGCAGTACTTC. It translates to CASSWTPSYEQYF.

Here the CDR3 reads CASSPARLAGGPYEQYF. CDR3 DNA: TGTGCCAGCAGTCCAGCCCGACTAGCGGGAGGGCCCTACGAGCAGTACTTC. The V call is TRBV27, the J call TRBJ2-7, with 14 bases aligning to TRBD2. The CDR3 length is 17 residues. V gave up 5 bases and J gave up 2 bases; unmatched junction bases: 8. The germline V gene has CDR1 MNHEY and CDR2 SMNVEV (reference sequence).

Concerning this clone: The sample has other DNA sequences that encode this CDR3 too. The chain combines TRBV5-1 with TRBJ2-3, with D perhaps being TRBD1 or TRBD2 (6 bases each). V dropped 5 bases and J dropped 0 bases, with 13 bases sitting between them. Germline CDR1 SGHRS, CDR2 YFSETQ. The CDR3 covers 15 residues. In DNA, the CDR3 is TGCGCCAGCAGTTCGTCGGGGGCTAGCACAGATACGCAGTATTTT. It yields the protein CASSSSGASTDTQYF.

In nucleotides, the CDR3 is TGCGCCAGCAGCCCACGGGACATCTTACGAAATGAGCAGTTCTTC. Amino acid sequence: CASSPRDILRNEQFF. This sequence joins TRBV5-1 and TRBJ2-1, with D perhaps matching TRBD1 (6 bases). The germline V and J ends were trimmed by 4 bases and 7 bases, with 18 bases remaining between them. The CDR3 runs to 15 residues. Germline CDR1 and CDR2: SGHRS and YFSETQ.

The gene calls are TRBV5-6 and TRBJ2-2; D gene unclear. Trimming left V 2 bases short and J 7 bases short, with 15 bases between. Germline V gene data show CDR1 as SGHDT and CDR2 as YYEEEE. This CDR3 is built from 15 residues. CDR3 residues: CASSFLTLRNGELFF. The CDR3, as DNA: TGTGCCAGCAGCTTCCTGACTCTGCGGAACGGGGAGCTGTTTTTT.

As concerns this clone: The same CDR3 arises from other DNA sequences in this sample as well. The chain combines TRBV2 with TRBJ1-1; D unclear. Germline V gives CDR1 SNHLY, CDR2 FYNNEI. The CDR3 runs 13 residues. The V end lost 4 bases, the J end lost 0 bases, and 6 bases lay between the germline ends. CDR3 sequence: CASSGGLNTEAFF. The CDR3 coding sequence is TGTGCCAGCAGTGGGGGTCTGAACACTGAAGCTTTCTTT.

The rearrangement joins TRBV7-9 to TRBJ2-1; possible D gene TRBD1, 5 bases. The germline V and J ends were trimmed by 3 bases and 5 bases, with 17 bases remaining between them. The CDR3 is made up of 16 amino acids. Germline lookup yields CDR1 SEHNR and CDR2 FQNEAQ (reference sequence). The CDR3 loop is CASSFGQGEIHNEQFF. The CDR3 region has the DNA TGTGCCAGCAGCTTTGGGCAGGGCGAAATCCACAATGAGCAGTTCTTC.

The chain combines TRBV11-2 with TRBJ2-3, with D possibly matching TRBD2 (5 bases). The CDR3 is 15 residues long. V was clipped by 0 bases and J by 4 bases, with 11 bases between them. CDR1 is SGHAT, CDR2 FQNNGV, per germline. The CDR3 DNA reads as TGTGCCAGCAGCTTAGATCCGGGGTTGGCAGATACGCAGTATTTT. It is translated as CASSLDPGLADTQYF.

The gene calls are TRBV7-9 and TRBJ2-6; possibly TRBD1 for D (5 bases). Trimming stripped 4 bases from V and 2 bases from J, with 15 bases between. In germline, CDR1 is SEHNR, CDR2 FQNEAQ (reference sequence). The length of the CDR3 is 17 residues. DNA of the CDR3: TGTGCCAGCAGCTATCAAGACAGTACTCCTGGGGCCAACGTCCTGACTTTC. It translates to CASSYQDSTPGANVLTF.

This chain connects TRBV7-9 to TRBJ2-3; a possible D gene is TRBD1 (5 bases). The V gene lost 4 bases and the J gene lost 1 base, with 12 bases spanning the gap. The CDR3 runs 15 residues. Germline loops: CDR1 SEHNR, CDR2 FQNEAQ (reference sequence). The CDR3 loop reads CASSSPGHGTDTQYF. As DNA, the CDR3 is TGTGCCAGCAGCTCACCCGGACACGGCACAGATACGCAGTATTTT.

The chain links TRBV28 to TRBJ2-3; D unresolved. This CDR3 has 16 amino acids. Trimming cost V 7 bases and J 2 bases, with 19 bases left between them. Germline-derived CDR1 and CDR2 are MDHEN and SYDVKM. DNA for the CDR3: TGTGCCAGCATCCCCACTGGGGTCTCTCCCACAGATACGCAGTATTTT. Its translation: CASIPTGVSPTDTQYF.

The chain couples TRBV18 to TRBJ1-1; D gene uncertain. Trimming left V 5 bases short and J 3 bases short, with 25 bases between. The CDR3 contains 18 residues. Germline assignment: CDR1 KGHSH and CDR2 LQKENI. CDR3 bases: TGTGCCAGCTCAATTATGGAACAGCTCCCCTCTCTGTACACTGAAGCTTTCTTT. Translating it yields CASSIMEQLPSLYTEAFF.

The chain is built from TRBV9 and TRBJ2-1; 9 positions agree with TRBD1. V gave up 3 bases and J gave up 13 bases; unmatched junction bases: 11. The CDR3 has 14 amino acids. CDR1 is SGDLS and CDR2 is YYNGEE in the germline V gene. The CDR3 sequence is CASSAKTGTGNQFF. The CDR3 DNA follows: TGTGCCAGCAGCGCTAAAACCGGGACAGGGAATCAGTTCTTC.